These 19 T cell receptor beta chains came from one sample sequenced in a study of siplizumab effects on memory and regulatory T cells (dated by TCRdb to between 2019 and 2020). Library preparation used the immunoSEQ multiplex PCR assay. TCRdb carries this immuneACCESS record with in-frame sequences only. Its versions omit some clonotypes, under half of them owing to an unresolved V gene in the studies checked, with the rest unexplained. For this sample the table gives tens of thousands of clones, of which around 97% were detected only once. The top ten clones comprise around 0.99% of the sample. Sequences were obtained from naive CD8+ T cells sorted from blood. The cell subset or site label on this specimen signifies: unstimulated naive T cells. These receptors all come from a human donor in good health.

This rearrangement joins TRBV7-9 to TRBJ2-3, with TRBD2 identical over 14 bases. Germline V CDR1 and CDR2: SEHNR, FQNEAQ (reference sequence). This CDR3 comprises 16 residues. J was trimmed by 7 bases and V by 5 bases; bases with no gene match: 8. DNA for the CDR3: TGTGCCAGCAGCCAAGTTGGGACTAGCGGGAGCCATACGCAGTATTTT. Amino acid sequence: CASSQVGTSGSHTQYF.

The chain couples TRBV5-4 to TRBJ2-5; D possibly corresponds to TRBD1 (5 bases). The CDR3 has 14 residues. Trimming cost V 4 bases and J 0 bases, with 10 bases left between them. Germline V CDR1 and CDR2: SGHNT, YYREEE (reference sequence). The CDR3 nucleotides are TGTGCCAGCAGCCCTGACAGTAACCAAGAGACCCAGTACTTC. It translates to CASSPDSNQETQYF.

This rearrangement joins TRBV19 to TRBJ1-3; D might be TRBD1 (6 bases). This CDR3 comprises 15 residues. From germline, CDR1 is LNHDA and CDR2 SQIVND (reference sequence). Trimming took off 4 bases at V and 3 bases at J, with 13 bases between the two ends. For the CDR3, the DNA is TGTGCCAGTAGTACAGGGGCTTTGGATGGAAACACCATATATTTT. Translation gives CASSTGALDGNTIYF.

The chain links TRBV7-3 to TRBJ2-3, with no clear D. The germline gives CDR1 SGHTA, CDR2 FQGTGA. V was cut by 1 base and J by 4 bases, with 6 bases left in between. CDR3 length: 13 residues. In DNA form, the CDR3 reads TGTGCCAGCAGCTTAATAGGCTCAGATACGCAGTATTTT. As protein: CASSLIGSDTQYF.

This chain's CDR3 is CASSLGLYAGELFF. The CDR3 region has the DNA TGTGCCAGCAGCTTAGGCCTATATGCCGGGGAGCTGTTTTTT. The rearrangement joins TRBV7-3 to TRBJ2-2, with D unresolved. In germline, CDR1 is SGHTA, CDR2 FQGTGA. V lost 2 bases to trimming and J lost 6 bases, with 10 bases between them. The CDR3 contains 14 residues.

Here the CDR3 DNA reads TGTGCCAGCAGCGTGGGGGGTTACGAGCAGTACTTC. Translated: CASSVGGYEQYF. This chain joins TRBV7-9 and TRBJ2-7; D may be TRBD2 (6 bases). Germline V gene sequence: CDR1 SEHNR, CDR2 FQNEAQ (reference sequence). The CDR3 consists of 12 residues. The ends were cut back, 5 bases at V and 4 bases at J, with 9 bases in the middle.

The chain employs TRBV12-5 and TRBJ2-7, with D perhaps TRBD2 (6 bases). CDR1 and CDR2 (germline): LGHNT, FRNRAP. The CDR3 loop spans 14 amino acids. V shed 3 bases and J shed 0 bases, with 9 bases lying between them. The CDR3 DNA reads TGTGCTAGTGGTTTCGGCGGGAACTCCTACGAGCAGTACTTC. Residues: CASGFGGNSYEQYF. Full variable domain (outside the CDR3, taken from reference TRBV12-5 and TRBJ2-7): DARVTQTPRHKVTEMGQEVTMRCQPILGHNTVFWYRQTMMQGLELLAYFRNRAPLDDSGMPKDRFSAEMPDATLATLKIQPSEPRDSAVYFCASGFGGNSYEQYFGPGTRLTVT.

The CDR3: CASSQENRWSTDTQYF. The CDR3 DNA follows: TGCGCCAGCAGCCAAGAGAACCGGTGGAGCACAGATACGCAGTATTTT. The chain carries TRBV4-1 and TRBJ2-3, with D unresolved. Germline CDR1 and CDR2: MGHRA and YSYEKL. The V gene lost 0 bases and the J gene lost 0 bases, with 10 bases spanning the gap. This CDR3 comprises 16 residues.

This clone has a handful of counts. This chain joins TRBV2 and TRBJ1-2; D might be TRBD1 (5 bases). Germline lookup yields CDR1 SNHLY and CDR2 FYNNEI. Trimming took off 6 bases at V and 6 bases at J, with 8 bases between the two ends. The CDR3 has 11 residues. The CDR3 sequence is CASRAGDGYTF. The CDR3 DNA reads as TGTGCCAGCAGGGCGGGGGATGGCTACACCTTC.

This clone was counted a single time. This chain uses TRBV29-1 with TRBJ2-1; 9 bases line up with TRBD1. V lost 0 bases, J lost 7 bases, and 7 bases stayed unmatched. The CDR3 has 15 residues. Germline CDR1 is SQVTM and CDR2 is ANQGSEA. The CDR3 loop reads CSVEDHRGRGNEQFF. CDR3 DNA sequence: TGCAGCGTTGAAGACCACAGGGGGCGGGGAAATGAGCAGTTCTTC.

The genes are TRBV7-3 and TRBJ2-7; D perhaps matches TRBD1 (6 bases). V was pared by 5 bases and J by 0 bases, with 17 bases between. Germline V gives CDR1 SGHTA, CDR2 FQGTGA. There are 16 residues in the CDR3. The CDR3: CASSPSTGPGSYEQYF. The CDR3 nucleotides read TGTGCCAGCAGCCCATCCACAGGGCCAGGCTCCTACGAGCAGTACTTC.

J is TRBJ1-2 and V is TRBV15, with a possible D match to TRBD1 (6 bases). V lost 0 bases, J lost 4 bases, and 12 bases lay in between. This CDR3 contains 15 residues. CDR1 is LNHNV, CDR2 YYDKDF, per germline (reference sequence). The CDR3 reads CATSRELTGRYGYTF. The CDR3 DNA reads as TGTGCCACCAGCAGAGAACTAACAGGGCGCTATGGCTACACCTTC. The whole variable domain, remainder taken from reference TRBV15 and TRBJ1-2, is DAMVIQNPRYQVTQFGKPVTLSCSQTLNHNVMYWYQQKSSQAPKLLFHYYDKDFNNEADTPDNFQSRRPNTSFCFLDIRSPGLGDTAMYLCATSRELTGRYGYTFGSGTRLTVV.

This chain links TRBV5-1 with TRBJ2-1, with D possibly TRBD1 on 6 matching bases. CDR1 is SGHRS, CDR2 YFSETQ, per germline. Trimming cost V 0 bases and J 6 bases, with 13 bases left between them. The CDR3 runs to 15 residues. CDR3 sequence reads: CASSLGGLDGNEQFF. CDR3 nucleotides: TGCGCCAGCAGCTTGGGGGGGCTGGACGGCAATGAGCAGTTCTTC. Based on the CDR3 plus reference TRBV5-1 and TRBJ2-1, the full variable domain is KAGVTQTPRYLIKTRGQQVTLSCSPISGHRSVSWYQQTPGQGLQFLFEYFSETQRNKGNFPGRFSGRQFSNSRSEMNVSTLELGDSALYLCASSLGGLDGNEQFFGPGTRLTVL.

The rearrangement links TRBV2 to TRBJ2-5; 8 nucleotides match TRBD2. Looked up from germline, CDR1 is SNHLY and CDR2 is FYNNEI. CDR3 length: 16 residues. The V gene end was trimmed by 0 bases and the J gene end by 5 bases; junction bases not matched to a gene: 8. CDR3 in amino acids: CASSEAPGGDWETQYF. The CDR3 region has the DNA TGTGCCAGCAGTGAAGCCCCCGGGGGGGATTGGGAGACCCAGTACTTC.

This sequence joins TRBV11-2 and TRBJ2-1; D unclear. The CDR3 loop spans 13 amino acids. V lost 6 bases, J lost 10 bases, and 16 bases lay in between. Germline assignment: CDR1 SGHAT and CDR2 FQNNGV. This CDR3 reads CASRPAAVGEQFF. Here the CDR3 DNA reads TGTGCCAGCAGGCCTGCGGCAGTAGGGGAGCAGTTCTTC.

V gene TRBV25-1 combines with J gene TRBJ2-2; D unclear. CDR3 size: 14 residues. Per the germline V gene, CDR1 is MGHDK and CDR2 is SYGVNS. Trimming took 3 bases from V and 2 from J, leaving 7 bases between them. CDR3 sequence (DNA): TGTGCCAGCAGTGATTATAGCAACACCGGGGAGCTGTTTTTT. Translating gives CASSDYSNTGELFF.

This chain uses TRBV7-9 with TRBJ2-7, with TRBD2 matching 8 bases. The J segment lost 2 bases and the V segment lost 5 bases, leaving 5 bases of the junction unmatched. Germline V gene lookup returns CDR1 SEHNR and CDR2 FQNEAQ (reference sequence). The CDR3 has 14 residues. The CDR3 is CASSPSGSPYEQYF. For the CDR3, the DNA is TGTGCCAGCAGCCCGAGCGGGAGTCCCTACGAGCAGTACTTC.

The CDR3 DNA reads TGTGCCAGCTCCTCCTACGAGCAGTACTTC. Amino acid sequence: CASSSYEQYF. The chain links TRBV27 to TRBJ2-7; D is undetermined. The CDR3 loop spans 10 amino acids. Germline CDR1 MNHEY, CDR2 SMNVEV (reference sequence). Trimming removed 8 bases from V and 0 bases from J, with 2 bases in between.

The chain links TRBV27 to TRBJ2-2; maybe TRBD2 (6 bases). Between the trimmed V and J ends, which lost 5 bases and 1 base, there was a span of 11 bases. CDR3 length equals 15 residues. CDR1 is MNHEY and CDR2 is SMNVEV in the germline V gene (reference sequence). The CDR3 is CASSPSRENTGELFF. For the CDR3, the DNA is TGTGCCAGCAGTCCCTCGCGGGAGAACACCGGGGAGCTGTTTTTT.